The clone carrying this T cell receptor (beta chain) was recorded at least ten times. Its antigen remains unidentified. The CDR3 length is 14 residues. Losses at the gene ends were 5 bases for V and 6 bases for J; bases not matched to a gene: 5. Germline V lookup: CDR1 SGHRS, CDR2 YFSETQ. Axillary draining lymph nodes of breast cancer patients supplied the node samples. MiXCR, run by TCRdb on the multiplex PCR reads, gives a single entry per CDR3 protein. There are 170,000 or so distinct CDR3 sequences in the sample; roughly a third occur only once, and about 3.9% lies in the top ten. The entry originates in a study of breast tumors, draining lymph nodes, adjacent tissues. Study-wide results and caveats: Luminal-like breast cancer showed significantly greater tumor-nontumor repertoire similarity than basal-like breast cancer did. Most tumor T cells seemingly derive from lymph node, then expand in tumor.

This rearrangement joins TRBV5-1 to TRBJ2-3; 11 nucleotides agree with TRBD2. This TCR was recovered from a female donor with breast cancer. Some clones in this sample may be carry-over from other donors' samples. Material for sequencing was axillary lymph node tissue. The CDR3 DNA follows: TGCGCCAGCAGTATAGCGGGGGGGCGTGATACGCAGTATTTT. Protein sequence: CASSIAGGRDTQYF.